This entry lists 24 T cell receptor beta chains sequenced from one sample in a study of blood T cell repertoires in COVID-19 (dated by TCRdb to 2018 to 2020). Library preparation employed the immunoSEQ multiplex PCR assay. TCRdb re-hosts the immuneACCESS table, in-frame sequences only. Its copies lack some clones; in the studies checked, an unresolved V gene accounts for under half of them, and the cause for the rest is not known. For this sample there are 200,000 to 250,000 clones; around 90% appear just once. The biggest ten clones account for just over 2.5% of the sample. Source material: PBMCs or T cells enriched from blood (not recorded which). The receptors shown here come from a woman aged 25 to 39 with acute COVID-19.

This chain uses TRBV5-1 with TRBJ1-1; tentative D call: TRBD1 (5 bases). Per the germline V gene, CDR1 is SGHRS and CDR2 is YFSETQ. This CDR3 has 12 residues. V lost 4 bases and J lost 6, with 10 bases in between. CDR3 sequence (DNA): TGCGCCAGCAGCCCGGGGGTCGCTGAAGCTTTCTTT. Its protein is CASSPGVAEAFF.

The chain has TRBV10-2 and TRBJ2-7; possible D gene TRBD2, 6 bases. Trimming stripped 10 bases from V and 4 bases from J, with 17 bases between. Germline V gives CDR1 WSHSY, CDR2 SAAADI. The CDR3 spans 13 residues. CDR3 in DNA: TGCGCCACCACCCCGGCGGGGAGGTACGAGCAGTACTTC. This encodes CATTPAGRYEQYF.

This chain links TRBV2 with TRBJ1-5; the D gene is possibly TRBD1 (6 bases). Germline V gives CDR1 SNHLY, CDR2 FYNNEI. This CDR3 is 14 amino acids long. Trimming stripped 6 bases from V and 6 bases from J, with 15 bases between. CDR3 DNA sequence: TGTGCCAGCAGCCCACAGGGCCGTGCTCAGCCCCAGCATTTT. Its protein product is CASSPQGRAQPQHF.

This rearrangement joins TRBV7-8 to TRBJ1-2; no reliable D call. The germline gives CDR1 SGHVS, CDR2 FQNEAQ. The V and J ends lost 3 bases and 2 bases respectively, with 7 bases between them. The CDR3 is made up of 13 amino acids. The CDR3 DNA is TGTGCCAGCAGCTTGGGGAGGAACTATGGCTACACCTTC. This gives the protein CASSLGRNYGYTF.

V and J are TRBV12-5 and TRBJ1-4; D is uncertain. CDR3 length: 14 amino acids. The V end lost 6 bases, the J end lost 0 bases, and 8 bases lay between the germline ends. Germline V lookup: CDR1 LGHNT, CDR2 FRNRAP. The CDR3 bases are TGTGCTAGTGGGGCTCAAGCAACTAATGAAAAACTGTTTTTT. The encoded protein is CASGAQATNEKLFF.

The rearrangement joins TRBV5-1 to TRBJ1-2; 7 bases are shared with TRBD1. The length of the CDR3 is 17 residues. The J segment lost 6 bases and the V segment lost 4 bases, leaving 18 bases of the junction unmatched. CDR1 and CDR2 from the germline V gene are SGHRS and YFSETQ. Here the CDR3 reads CASSLGASGRGHNGYTF. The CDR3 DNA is TGCGCCAGCAGCCTTGGGGCCTCGGGTAGGGGGCACAATGGCTACACCTTC.

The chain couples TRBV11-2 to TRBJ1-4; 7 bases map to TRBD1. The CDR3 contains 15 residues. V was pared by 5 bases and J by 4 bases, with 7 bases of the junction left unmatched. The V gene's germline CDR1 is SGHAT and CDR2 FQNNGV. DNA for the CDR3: TGTGCCAGCAGCACCAGGGGGAGCGGTAATGAAAAACTGTTTTTT. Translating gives CASSTRGSGNEKLFF.

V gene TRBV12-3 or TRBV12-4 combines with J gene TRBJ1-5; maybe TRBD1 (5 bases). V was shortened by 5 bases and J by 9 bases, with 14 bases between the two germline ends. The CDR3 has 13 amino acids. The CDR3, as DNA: TGTGCCAGCAGTCCGGGCAGGGAAGGGCCCCAGCATTTT. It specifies CASSPGREGPQHF.

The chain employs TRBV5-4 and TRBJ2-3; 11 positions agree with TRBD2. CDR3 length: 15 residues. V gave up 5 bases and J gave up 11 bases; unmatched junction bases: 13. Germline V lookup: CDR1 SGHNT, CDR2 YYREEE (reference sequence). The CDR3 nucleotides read TGTGCCAGCAGGTTAGCGGGGGGGCCTCCTATTTTGCAGTATTTT. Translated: CASRLAGGPPILQYF. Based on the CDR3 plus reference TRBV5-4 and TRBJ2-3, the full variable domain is ETGVTQSPTHLIKTRGQQVTLRCSSQSGHNTVSWYQQALGQGPQFIFQYYREEENGRGNFPPRFSGLQFPNYSSELNVNALELDDSALYLCASRLAGGPPILQYFGPGTRLTVL.

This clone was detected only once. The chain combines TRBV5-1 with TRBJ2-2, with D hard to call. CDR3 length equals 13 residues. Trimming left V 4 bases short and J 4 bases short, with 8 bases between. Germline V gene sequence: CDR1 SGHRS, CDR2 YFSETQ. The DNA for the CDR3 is TGCGCCAGCAGCCTTGACATCACCGGGGAGCTGTTTTTT. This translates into CASSLDITGELFF.

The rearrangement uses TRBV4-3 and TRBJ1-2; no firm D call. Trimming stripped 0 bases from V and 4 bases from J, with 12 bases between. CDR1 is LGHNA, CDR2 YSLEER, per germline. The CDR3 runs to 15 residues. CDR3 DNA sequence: TGCGCCAGCAGCCAAGATGCGGGCCCCTCCTATGGCTACACCTTC. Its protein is CASSQDAGPSYGYTF.

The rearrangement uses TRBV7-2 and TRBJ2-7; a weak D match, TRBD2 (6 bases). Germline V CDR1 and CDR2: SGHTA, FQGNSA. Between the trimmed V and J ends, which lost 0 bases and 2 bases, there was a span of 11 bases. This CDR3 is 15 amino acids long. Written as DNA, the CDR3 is TGTGCCAGCAGCTTAGCGGAGGGGAAGGCCTACGAGCAGTACTTC. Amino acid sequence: CASSLAEGKAYEQYF.

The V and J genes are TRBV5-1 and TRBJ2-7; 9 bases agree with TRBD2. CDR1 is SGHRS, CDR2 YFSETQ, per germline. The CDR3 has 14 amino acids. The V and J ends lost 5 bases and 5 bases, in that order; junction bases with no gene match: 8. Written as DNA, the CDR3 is TGCGCCAGCAGTTTTCGCGGGGGGGTCCACGAGCAGTACTTC. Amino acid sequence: CASSFRGGVHEQYF.

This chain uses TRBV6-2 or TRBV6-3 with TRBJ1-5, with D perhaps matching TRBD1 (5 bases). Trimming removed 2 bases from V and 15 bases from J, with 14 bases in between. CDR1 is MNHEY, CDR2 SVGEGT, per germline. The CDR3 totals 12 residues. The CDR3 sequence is CASSYRGSVRHF. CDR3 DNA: TGTGCCAGCAGTTACAGGGGCAGTGTCCGGCATTTT.

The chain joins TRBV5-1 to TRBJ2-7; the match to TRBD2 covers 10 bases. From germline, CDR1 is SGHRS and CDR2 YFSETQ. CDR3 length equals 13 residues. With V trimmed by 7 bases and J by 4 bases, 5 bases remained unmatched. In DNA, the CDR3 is TGCGCCAGCGCAACTAGCGGGGCATACGAGCAGTACTTC. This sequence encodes CASATSGAYEQYF.

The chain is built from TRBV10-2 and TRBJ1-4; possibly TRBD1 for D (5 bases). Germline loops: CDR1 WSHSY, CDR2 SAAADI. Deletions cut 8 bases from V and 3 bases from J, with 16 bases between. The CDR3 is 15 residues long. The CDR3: CASRRERQPNEKLFF. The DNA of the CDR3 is TGCGCCAGCCGACGGGAGAGACAGCCTAATGAAAAACTGTTTTTT.

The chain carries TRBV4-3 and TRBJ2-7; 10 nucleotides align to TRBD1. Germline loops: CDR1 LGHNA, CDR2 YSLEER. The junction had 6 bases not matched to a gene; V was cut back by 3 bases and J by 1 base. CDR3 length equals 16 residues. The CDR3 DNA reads TGCGCCAGCAGCCAGTCCGGGACAGGGGAATCCTACGAGCAGTACTTC. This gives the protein CASSQSGTGESYEQYF.

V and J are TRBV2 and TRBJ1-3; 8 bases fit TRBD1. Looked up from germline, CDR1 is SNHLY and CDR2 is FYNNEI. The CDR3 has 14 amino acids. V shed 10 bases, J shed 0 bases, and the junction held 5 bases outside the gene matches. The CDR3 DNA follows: TGTGCCACCAGGACAGGGTACTCTGGAAACACCATATATTTT. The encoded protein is CATRTGYSGNTIYF.

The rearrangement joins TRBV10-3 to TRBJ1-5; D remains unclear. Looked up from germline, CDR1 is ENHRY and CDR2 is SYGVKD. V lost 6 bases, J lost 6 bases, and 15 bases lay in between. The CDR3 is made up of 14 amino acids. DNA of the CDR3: TGTGCCATCAGGGGGAGTTTAGCCGCTCAGCCCCAGCATTTT. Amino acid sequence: CAIRGSLAAQPQHF.

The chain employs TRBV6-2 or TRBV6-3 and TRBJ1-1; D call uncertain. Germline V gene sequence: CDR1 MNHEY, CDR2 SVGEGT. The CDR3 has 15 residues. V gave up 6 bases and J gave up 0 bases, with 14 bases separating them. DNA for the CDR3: TGTGCCAGCAGCCCCGGCAGGCCGATGAACACTGAAGCTTTCTTT. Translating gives CASSPGRPMNTEAFF.

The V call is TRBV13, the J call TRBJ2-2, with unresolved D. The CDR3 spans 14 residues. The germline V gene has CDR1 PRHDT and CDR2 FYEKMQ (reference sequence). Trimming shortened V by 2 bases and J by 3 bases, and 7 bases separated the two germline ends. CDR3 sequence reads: CASSLNSYTGELFF. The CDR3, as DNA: TGTGCCAGCAGCTTAAACAGCTACACCGGGGAGCTGTTTTTT.

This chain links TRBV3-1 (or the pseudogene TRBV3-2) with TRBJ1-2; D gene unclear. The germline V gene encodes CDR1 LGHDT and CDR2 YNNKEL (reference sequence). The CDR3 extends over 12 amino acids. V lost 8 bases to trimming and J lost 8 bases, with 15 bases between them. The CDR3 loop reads CASRGPPGGYTF. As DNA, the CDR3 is TGTGCCAGCCGCGGCCCACCGGGGGGCTACACCTTC.

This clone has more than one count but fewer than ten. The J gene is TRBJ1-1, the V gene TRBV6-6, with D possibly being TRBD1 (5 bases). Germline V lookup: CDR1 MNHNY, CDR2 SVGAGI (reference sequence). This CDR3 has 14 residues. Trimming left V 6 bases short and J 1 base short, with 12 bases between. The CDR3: CASRPRTGNTEAFF. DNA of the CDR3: TGTGCCAGCAGACCCCGCACAGGGAACACTGAAGCTTTCTTT.

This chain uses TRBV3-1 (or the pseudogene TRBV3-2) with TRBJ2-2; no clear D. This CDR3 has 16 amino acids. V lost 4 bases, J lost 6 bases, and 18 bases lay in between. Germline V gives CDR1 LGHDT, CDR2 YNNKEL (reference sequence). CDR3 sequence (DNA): TGTGCCAGCAGCCCAACCCAGACTTCCTCTGCCGGGGAGCTGTTTTTT. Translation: CASSPTQTSSAGELFF.